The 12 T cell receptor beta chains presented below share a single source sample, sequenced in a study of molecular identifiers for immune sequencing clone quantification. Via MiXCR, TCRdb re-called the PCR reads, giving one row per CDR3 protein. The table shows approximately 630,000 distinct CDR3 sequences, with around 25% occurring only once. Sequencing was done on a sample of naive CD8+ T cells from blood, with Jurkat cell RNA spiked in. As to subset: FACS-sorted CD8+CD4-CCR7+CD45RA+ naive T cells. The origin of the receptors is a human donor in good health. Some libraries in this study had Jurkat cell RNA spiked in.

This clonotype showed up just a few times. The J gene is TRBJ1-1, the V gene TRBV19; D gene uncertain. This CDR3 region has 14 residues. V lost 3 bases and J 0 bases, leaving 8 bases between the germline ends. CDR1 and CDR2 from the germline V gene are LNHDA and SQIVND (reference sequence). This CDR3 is CASSITSLNTEAFF. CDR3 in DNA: TGTGCCAGTAGTATTACCAGCTTGAACACTGAAGCTTTCTTT.

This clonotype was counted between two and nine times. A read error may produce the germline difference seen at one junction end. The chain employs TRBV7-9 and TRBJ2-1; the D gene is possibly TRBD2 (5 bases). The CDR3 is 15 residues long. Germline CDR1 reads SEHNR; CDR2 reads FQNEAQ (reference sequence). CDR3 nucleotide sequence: TGTGCCAGCAGCCCAGCGGTACTCTCCTACAATGAGCCGTTCTTC. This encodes CASSPAVLSYNEPFF. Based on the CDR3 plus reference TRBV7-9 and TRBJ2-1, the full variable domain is DTGVSQNPRHKITKRGQNVTFRCDPISEHNRLYWYRQTLGQGPEFLTYFQNEAQLEKSRLLSDRFSAERPKGSFSTLEIQRTEQGDSAMYLCASSPAVLSYNEPFFGPGTRLTVL.

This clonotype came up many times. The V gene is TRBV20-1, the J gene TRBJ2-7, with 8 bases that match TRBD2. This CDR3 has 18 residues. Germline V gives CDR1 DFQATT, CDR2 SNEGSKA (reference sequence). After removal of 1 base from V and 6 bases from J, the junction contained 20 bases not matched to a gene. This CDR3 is CSARGSGGGQQGPREQYF. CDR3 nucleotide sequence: TGCAGTGCTAGAGGGAGCGGGGGTGGACAACAGGGTCCCCGCGAGCAGTACTTC.

Here the CDR3 reads CASSKRDRGSEKLFF. As DNA, the CDR3 is TGTGCCAGTAGTAAGAGGGACAGGGGATCTGAAAAACTGTTTTTT. The genes are TRBV19 and TRBJ1-4, with TRBD1 matching 10 bases. This CDR3 spans 15 amino acids. Germline CDR1 is LNHDA and CDR2 is SQIVND (reference sequence). The junction had 6 bases not matched to a gene; V was cut back by 4 bases and J by 7 bases. The complete variable domain, with remaining parts taken from reference TRBV19 and TRBJ1-4, reads DGGITQSPKYLFRKEGQNVTLSCEQNLNHDAMYWYRQDPGQGLRLIYYSQIVNDFQKGDIAEGYSVSREKKESFPLTVTSAQKNPTAFYLCASSKRDRGSEKLFFGSGTQLSVL.

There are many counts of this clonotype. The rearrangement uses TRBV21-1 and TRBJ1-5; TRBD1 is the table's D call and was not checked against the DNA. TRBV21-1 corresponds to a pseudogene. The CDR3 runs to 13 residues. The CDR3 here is CASRTGGGQPQHF. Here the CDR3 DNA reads TGTGCCAGCAGGACAGGGGGCGGTCAGCCCCAGCATTTT.

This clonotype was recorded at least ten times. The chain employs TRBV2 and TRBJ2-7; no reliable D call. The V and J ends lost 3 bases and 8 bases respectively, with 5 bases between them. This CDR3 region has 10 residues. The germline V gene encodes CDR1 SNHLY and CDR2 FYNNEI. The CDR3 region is CASSDVQQYF. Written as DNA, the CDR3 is TGTGCCAGCAGTGATGTCCAGCAGTACTTC.

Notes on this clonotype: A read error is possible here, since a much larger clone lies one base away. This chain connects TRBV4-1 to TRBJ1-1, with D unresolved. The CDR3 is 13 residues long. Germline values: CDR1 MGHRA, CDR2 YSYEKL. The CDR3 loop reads CASRVGKNTEASF. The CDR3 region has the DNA TGCGCCAGCAGGGTGGGGAAGAACACTGAAGCTTCCTTT.

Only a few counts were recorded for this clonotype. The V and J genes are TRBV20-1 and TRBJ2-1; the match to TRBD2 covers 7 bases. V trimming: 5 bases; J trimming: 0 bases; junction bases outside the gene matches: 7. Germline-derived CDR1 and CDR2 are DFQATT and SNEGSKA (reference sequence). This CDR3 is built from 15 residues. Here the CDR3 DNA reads TGCAGTGCTCCACATCGGGACTACTCCTACAATGAGCAGTTCTTC. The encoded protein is CSAPHRDYSYNEQFF.

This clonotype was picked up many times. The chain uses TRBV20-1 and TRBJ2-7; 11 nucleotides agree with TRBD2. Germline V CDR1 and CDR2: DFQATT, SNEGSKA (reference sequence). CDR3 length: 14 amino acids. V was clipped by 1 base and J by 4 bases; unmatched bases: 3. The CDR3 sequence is CSARAPSGRYEQYF. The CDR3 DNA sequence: TGCAGTGCTAGAGCCCCTAGCGGGAGGTACGAGCAGTACTTC.

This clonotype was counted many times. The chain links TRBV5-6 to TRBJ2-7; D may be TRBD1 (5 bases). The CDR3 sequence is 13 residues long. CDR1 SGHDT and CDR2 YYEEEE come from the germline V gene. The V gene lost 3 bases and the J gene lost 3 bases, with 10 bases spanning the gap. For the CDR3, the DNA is TGTGCCAGCAGCTCCGGACACCTCTACGAGCAGTACTTC. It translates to CASSSGHLYEQYF.

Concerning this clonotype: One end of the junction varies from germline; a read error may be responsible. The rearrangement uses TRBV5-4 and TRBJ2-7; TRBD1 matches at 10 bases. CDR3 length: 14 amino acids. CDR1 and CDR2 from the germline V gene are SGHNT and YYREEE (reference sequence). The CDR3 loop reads CASSPGTGVYGQYF. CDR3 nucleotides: TGTGCCAGCAGCCCCGGGACAGGGGTCTACGGGCAGTACTTC. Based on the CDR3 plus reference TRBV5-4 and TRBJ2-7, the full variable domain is ETGVTQSPTHLIKTRGQQVTLRCSSQSGHNTVSWYQQALGQGPQFIFQYYREEENGRGNFPPRFSGLQFPNYSSELNVNALELDDSALYLCASSPGTGVYGQYFGPGTRLTVT.

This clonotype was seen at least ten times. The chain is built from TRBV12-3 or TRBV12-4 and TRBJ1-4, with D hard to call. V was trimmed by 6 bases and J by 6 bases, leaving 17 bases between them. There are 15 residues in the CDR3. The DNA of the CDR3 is TGTGCCAGCAGACATCGAGGGCGGCGTGATGAAAAACTGTTTTTT. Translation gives CASRHRGRRDEKLFF.